These 18 T cell receptor beta chains were sequenced from one sample in a study of cytomegalovirus exposure and HLA in healthy donors. PCR involved 60 Vbeta and 13 Jbeta primers. The table came from immunoSEQ multiplex PCR; TCRdb's copy has only in-frame clones and leaves some out. Here the sample table reports about 200,000 clones. The sequencing sample was made of PBMCs. The receptor set was obtained from a boy between 10 and 17 years old in good health and CMV-seronegative.

This sequence joins TRBV5-4 and TRBJ1-6; 10 bases map to TRBD1. This CDR3 is 16 amino acids long. Trimming cost V 5 bases and J 7 bases; bases outside gene matches: 9. Germline-derived CDR1 and CDR2 are SGHNT and YYREEE (reference sequence). The CDR3 DNA is TGTGCCAGCAGGCGACAGGGGGCGCCTAACAATTCACCCCTCCACTTT. This sequence encodes CASRRQGAPNNSPLHF. Variable domain in full (rest from reference TRBV5-4 and TRBJ1-6): ETGVTQSPTHLIKTRGQQVTLRCSSQSGHNTVSWYQQALGQGPQFIFQYYREEENGRGNFPPRFSGLQFPNYSSELNVNALELDDSALYLCASRRQGAPNNSPLHFGNGTRLTVT.

V is TRBV5-4 and J is TRBJ1-1; D possibly corresponds to TRBD1 (6 bases). V lost 0 bases and J 7 bases, leaving 16 bases between the germline ends. The CDR3 has 15 amino acids. Germline CDR1 SGHNT, CDR2 YYREEE (reference sequence). The CDR3 loop is CASSLVRGAQGEAFF. DNA of the CDR3: TGTGCCAGCAGCTTGGTCCGGGGGGCGCAGGGTGAAGCTTTCTTT.

The chain carries TRBV30 and TRBJ1-5, with 7 positions matching TRBD1. V shed 3 bases and J 6 bases; nucleotides not matched to a gene: 11. The CDR3 runs 15 residues. The V gene's germline CDR1 is GTSNPN and CDR2 SVGIG (reference sequence). In DNA, the CDR3 is TGTGCCTGGAGCGCCGACAGGGCCTTGCGTCAGCCCCAGCATTTT. This translates into CAWSADRALRQPQHF.

The chain recombines TRBV18 with TRBJ2-5, with TRBD2 matching 9 bases. Germline CDR1 reads KGHSH; CDR2 reads LQKENI. V lost 3 bases to trimming and J lost 2 bases; unmatched junction nucleotides: 7. CDR3 size: 16 residues. This CDR3 is CASSPYGLAGQETQYF. The CDR3, as DNA: TGTGCCAGCTCACCTTATGGGCTAGCGGGGCAAGAGACCCAGTACTTC.

The chain recombines TRBV7-6 with TRBJ1-1; D gene unclear. The V end was cut by 1 base, the J end by 0 bases, with 6 bases between. Germline assignment: CDR1 SGHVS and CDR2 FNYEAQ. The CDR3 is made up of 14 amino acids. CDR3 in DNA: TGTGCCAGCAGCTTAGGTCACATGAACACTGAAGCTTTCTTT. The encoded protein is CASSLGHMNTEAFF.

The chain carries TRBV27 and TRBJ2-7, with 7 bases aligning to TRBD1. Per the germline V gene, CDR1 is MNHEY and CDR2 is SMNVEV (reference sequence). This CDR3 contains 17 residues. Germline trimming cut 5 bases from V and 7 bases from J; bases unmatched to any gene: 20. The CDR3 DNA follows: TGTGCCAGCAGTCCTCTAGTTGACAGGGAGACCTATAGGGAGCAGTACTTC. As protein: CASSPLVDRETYREQYF.

Concerning this clone: One end of the junction is discordant with germline, which a read error may explain. This rearrangement joins TRBV6-5 to TRBJ2-7, with D tentatively TRBD1 (6 bases). The CDR3 extends over 16 amino acids. In germline, CDR1 is MNHEY, CDR2 SVGAGI. The CDR3 protein is CASSHSLTGLRHEQYF. The CDR3 bases are TGTGCCAGCAGTCACTCTCTGACAGGATTGCGCCACGAGCAGTACTTC.

The rearrangement joins TRBV7-9 to TRBJ1-2, with 10 bases that match TRBD1. The J segment lost 8 bases and the V segment lost 1 base, leaving 10 bases of the junction unmatched. Per the germline V gene, CDR1 is SEHNR and CDR2 is FQNEAQ (reference sequence). The CDR3 sequence is 16 residues long. CDR3 DNA: TGTGCCAGCAGCTTAGACAACAGACAGGGGGCACAGGGCTACACCTTC. This encodes CASSLDNRQGAQGYTF.

The chain carries TRBV6-5 and TRBJ2-5; 9 bases are shared with TRBD1. Germline CDR1 is MNHEY and CDR2 is SVGAGI. This CDR3 has 13 amino acids. Germline trimming cut 0 bases from V and 12 bases from J; bases unmatched to any gene: 5. The CDR3 DNA reads as TGTGCCAGCAGTTACTCGAGGACAGGGGAGGAGTACTTC. This sequence encodes CASSYSRTGEEYF.

The V gene is TRBV7-7, the J gene TRBJ2-7; TRBD2 agrees at 11 bases. There are 15 residues in the CDR3. Germline V gene lookup returns CDR1 SSHAT and CDR2 FNYEAQ (reference sequence). J was trimmed by 4 bases and V by 0 bases; bases with no gene match: 2. The CDR3 region has the DNA TGTGCCAGCAGCTTAGCTAGCGGGGGGGCATACGAGCAGTACTTC. Translated, it gives CASSLASGGAYEQYF.

This chain links TRBV29-1 with TRBJ1-1, with D uncertain. Germline CDR1 is SQVTM and CDR2 is ANQGSEA. The CDR3 has 14 amino acids. V was trimmed by 4 bases and J by 1 base, leaving 13 bases between them. In DNA, the CDR3 is TGCAGCGTTGTGGACTCCGGGTCGAACACTGAAGCTTTCTTT. Protein sequence: CSVVDSGSNTEAFF.

The rearrangement joins TRBV27 to TRBJ1-1, with 7 bases identical to TRBD1. The CDR3 contains 12 residues. Trimming took 5 bases from V and 6 from J; bases not matched to a gene: 3. Germline assignment: CDR1 MNHEY and CDR2 SMNVEV (reference sequence). In nucleotides, the CDR3 is TGTGCCAGCAGTGCTGGACAGGCTGAAGCTTTCTTT. It is translated as CASSAGQAEAFF.

The chain carries TRBV5-1 and TRBJ1-1; TRBD1 agrees at 8 bases. Germline assignment: CDR1 SGHRS and CDR2 YFSETQ. The length of the CDR3 is 15 residues. V gave up 1 base and J gave up 1 base; unmatched junction bases: 3. The CDR3 protein is CASSLLGQGNTEAFF. CDR3 in DNA: TGCGCCAGCAGCTTGCTCGGACAGGGGAACACTGAAGCTTTCTTT.

This rearrangement joins TRBV30 to TRBJ2-1; D gene uncertain. With 0 bases removed from V and 6 bases from J, the gap between germline ends came to 6 bases. The CDR3 totals 12 residues. Looked up from germline, CDR1 is GTSNPN and CDR2 is SVGIG (reference sequence). The CDR3 DNA reads TGTGCCTGGAGTGTACTTGGCAATGAGCAGTTCTTC. Amino acid sequence: CAWSVLGNEQFF.

This chain links TRBV5-1 with TRBJ1-1, with D possibly matching TRBD1 (5 bases). Germline loops: CDR1 SGHRS, CDR2 YFSETQ. This CDR3 has 13 amino acids. V was pared by 4 bases and J by 3 bases, with 10 bases between. The CDR3 loop is CASSPTGDTEAFF. The CDR3 nucleotides read TGCGCCAGCAGCCCAACAGGCGACACTGAAGCTTTCTTT.

The gene calls are TRBV6-5 and TRBJ2-1; 11 bases fit TRBD2. The germline V gene has CDR1 MNHEY and CDR2 SVGAGI. V shed 3 bases and J 4 bases; nucleotides not matched to a gene: 2. The CDR3 is 15 residues long. The CDR3 coding sequence is TGTGCCAGCAGTTATCTAGCGGGGGGATACAATGAGCAGTTCTTC. It encodes CASSYLAGGYNEQFF.

V gene TRBV19 combines with J gene TRBJ1-5; the D gene is possibly TRBD1 (5 bases). With 8 bases removed from V and 3 bases from J, the gap between germline ends came to 17 bases. Germline-derived CDR1 and CDR2 are LNHDA and SQIVND (reference sequence). The CDR3 contains 15 residues. CDR3 loop: CASRPGGLINQPQHF. The CDR3 region has the DNA TGTGCCAGTCGCCCCGGGGGATTGATCAATCAGCCCCAGCATTTT.

This chain connects TRBV13 to TRBJ2-1; the match to TRBD2 covers 13 bases. Losses at the gene ends were 4 bases for V and 12 bases for J; bases not matched to a gene: 9. The CDR3 sequence is 15 residues long. CDR1 and CDR2 (germline): PRHDT, FYEKMQ (reference sequence). The chain's CDR3 is CASSSRTSGGAWQFF. As DNA, the CDR3 is TGTGCCAGCAGCTCCAGGACTAGCGGGGGCGCCTGGCAGTTCTTC.